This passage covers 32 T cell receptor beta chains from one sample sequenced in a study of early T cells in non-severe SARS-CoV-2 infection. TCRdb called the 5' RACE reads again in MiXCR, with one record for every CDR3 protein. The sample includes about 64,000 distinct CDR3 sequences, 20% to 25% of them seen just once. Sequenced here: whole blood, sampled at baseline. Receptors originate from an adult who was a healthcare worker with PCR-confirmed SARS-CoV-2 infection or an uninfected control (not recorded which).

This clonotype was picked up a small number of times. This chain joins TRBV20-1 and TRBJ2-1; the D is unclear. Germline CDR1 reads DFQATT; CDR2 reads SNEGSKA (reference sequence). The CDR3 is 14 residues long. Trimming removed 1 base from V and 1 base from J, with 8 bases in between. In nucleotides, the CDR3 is TGCAGTGCTAGAGTCCCACATTCCTACAATGAGCAGTTCTTC. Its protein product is CSARVPHSYNEQFF.

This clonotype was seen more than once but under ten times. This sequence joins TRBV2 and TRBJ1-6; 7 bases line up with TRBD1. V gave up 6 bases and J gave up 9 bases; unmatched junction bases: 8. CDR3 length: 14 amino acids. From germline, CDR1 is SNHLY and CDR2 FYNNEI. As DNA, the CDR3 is TGTGCCAGCAGCCTGGACAGGCTAATTTCACCCCTCCACTTT. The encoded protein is CASSLDRLISPLHF.

This CDR3 reads CATSSSSGGRYEQYF. Written as DNA, the CDR3 is TGTGCCACCAGCAGCTCTAGCGGGGGGCGGTACGAGCAGTACTTC. The rearrangement links TRBV15 to TRBJ2-7; 11 nucleotides agree with TRBD2. The J segment lost 4 bases and the V segment lost 3 bases, leaving 5 bases of the junction unmatched. This CDR3 is 15 amino acids long. The germline V gene has CDR1 LNHNV and CDR2 YYDKDF (reference sequence). Complete variable domain (other parts from reference TRBV15 and TRBJ2-7): DAMVIQNPRYQVTQFGKPVTLSCSQTLNHNVMYWYQQKSSQAPKLLFHYYDKDFNNEADTPDNFQSRRPNTSFCFLDIRSPGLGDTAMYLCATSSSSGGRYEQYFGPGTRLTVT.

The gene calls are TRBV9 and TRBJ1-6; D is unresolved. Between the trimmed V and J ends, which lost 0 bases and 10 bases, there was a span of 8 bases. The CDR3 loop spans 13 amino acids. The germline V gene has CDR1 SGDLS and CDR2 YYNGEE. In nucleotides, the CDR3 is TGTGCCAGCAGCGTAGCTTTGGACTCACCCCTCCACTTT. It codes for CASSVALDSPLHF.

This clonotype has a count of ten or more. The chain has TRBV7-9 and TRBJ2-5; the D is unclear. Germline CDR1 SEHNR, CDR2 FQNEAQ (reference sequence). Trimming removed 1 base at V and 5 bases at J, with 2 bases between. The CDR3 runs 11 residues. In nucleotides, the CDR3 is TGTGCCAGCAGCTTAGATGAGACCCAGTACTTC. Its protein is CASSLDETQYF.

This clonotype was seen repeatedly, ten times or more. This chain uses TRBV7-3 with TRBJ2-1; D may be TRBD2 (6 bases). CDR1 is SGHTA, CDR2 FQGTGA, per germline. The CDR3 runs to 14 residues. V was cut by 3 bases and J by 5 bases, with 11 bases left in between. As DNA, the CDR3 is TGTGCCAGCAGCTTTTCGGGACTTAACAATGAGCAGTTCTTC. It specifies CASSFSGLNNEQFF.

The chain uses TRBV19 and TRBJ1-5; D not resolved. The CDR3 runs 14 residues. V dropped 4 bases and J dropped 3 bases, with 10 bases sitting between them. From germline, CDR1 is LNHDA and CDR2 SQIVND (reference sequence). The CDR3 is CASSRRILNQPQHF. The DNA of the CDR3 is TGTGCCAGTAGTAGAAGGATTCTCAATCAGCCCCAGCATTTT.

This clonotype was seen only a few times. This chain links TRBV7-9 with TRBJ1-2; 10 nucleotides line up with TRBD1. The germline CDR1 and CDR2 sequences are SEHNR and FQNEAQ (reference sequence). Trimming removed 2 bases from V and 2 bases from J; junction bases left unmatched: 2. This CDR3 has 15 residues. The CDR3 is CASSLRDRGNYGYTF. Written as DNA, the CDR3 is TGTGCCAGCAGCTTACGGGACAGGGGAAACTATGGCTACACCTTC.

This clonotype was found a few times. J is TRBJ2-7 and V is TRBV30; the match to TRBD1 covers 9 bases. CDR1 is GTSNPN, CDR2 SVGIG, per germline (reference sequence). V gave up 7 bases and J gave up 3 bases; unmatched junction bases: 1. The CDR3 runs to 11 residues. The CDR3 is CASDRGYEQYF. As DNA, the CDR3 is TGTGCCTCGGACAGGGGCTACGAGCAGTACTTC.

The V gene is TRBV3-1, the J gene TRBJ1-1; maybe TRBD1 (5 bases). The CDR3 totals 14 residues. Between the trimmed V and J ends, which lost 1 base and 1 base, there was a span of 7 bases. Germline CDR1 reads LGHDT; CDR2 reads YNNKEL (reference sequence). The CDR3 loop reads CASSQATGNTEAFF. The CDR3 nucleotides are TGTGCCAGCAGCCAAGCAACAGGGAACACTGAAGCTTTCTTT.

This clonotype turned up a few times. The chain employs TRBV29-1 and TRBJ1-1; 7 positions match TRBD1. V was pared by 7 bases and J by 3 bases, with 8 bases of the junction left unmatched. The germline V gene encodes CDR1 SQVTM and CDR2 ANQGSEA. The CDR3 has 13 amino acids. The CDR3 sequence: CSGGGQYYTEAFF. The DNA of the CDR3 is TGCAGCGGAGGGGGACAGTATTACACTGAAGCTTTCTTT.

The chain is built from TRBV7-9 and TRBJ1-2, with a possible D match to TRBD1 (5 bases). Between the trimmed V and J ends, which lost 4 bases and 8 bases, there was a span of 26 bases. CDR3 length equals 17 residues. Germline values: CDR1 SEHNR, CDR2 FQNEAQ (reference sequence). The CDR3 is CASSSTGTVDPYGGYTF. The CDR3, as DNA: TGTGCCAGCAGCTCGACCGGGACGGTCGATCCATATGGCGGCTACACCTTC.

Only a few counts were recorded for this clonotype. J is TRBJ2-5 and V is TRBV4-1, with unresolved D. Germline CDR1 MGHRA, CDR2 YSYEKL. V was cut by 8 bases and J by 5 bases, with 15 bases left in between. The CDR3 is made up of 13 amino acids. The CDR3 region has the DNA TGCGCCAGCGGATTTCTGGTTGGGGAGACCCAGTACTTC. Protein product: CASGFLVGETQYF.

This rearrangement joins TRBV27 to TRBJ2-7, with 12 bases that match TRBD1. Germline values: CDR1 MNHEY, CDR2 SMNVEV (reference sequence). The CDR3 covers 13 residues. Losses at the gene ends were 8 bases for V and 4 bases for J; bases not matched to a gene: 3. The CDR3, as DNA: TGTGCCAGCTCGGGACAGGGGGCTTACGAGCAGTACTTC. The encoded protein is CASSGQGAYEQYF.

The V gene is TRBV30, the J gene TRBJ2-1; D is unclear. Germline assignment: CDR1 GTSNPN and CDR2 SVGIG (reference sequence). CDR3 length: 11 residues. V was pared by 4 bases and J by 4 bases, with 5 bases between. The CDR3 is CAWNGYNEQFF. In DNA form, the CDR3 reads TGTGCCTGGAACGGGTACAATGAGCAGTTCTTC.

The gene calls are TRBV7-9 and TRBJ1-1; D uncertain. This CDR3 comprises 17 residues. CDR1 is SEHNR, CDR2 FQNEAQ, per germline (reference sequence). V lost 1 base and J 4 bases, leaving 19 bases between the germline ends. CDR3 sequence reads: CASSLGLGEAGRTEAFF. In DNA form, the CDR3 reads TGTGCCAGCAGCTTAGGGTTAGGCGAAGCTGGTCGCACTGAAGCTTTCTTT.

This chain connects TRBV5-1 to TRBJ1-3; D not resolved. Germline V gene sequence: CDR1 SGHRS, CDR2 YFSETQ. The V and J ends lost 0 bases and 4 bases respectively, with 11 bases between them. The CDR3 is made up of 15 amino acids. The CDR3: CASSLERGTGNTIYF. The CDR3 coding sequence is TGCGCCAGCAGCTTGGAGCGAGGAACGGGAAACACCATATATTTT.

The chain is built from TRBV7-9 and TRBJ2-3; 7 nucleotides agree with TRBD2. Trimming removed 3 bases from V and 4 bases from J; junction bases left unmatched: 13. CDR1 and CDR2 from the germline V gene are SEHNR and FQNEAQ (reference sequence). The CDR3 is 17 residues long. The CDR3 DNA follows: TGTGCCAGCAGCTTCCTCGAAGGCGGGGGTATTCCAGATACGCAGTATTTT. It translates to CASSFLEGGGIPDTQYF. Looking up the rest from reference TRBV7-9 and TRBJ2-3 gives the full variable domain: DTGVSQNPRHKITKRGQNVTFRCDPISEHNRLYWYRQTLGQGPEFLTYFQNEAQLEKSRLLSDRFSAERPKGSFSTLEIQRTEQGDSAMYLCASSFLEGGGIPDTQYFGPGTRLTVL.

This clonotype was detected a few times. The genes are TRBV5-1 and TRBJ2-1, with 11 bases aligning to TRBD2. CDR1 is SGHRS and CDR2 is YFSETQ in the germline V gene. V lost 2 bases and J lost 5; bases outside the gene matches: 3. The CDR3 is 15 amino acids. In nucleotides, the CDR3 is TGCGCCAGCAGCTTTAGCGGGGGGGCGCACAATGAGCAGTTCTTC. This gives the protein CASSFSGGAHNEQFF.

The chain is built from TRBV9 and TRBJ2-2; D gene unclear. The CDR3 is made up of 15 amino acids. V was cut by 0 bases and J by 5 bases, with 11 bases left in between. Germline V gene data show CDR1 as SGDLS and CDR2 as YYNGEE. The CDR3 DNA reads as TGTGCCAGCAGCGTAGGATTAGCCAGAACCGGGGAGCTGTTTTTT. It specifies CASSVGLARTGELFF.

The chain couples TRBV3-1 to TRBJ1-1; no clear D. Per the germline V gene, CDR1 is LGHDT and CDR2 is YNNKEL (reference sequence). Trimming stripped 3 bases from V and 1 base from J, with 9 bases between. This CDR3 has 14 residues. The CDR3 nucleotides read TGTGCCAGCAGCCATCAGTATAGGAACACTGAAGCTTTCTTT. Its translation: CASSHQYRNTEAFF.

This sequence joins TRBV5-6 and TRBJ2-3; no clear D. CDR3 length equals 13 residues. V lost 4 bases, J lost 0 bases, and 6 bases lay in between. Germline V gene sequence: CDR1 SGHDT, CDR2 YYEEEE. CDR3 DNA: TGTGCCAGCAGCCCTGCTAGCACAGATACGCAGTATTTT. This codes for CASSPASTDTQYF.

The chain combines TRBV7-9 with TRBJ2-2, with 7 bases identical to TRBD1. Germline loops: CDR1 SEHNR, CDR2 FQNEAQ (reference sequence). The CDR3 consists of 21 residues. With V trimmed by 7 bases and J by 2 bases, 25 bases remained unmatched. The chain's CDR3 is CASKLIRVGTVLTLNTGELFF. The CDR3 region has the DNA TGTGCCAGCAAGCTTATTCGGGTCGGGACAGTGCTCACCCTAAACACCGGGGAGCTGTTTTTT.

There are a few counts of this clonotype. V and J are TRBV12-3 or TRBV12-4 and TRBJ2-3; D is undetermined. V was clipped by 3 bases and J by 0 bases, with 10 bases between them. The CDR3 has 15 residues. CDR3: CASSFGGESTDTQYF. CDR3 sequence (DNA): TGTGCCAGCAGTTTTGGCGGAGAGAGCACAGATACGCAGTATTTT.

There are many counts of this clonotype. CDR3 sequence reads: CASSQEVRNSAGANVLTF. CDR3 sequence (DNA): TGCGCCAGCAGCCAAGAAGTCAGAAACTCAGCCGGGGCCAACGTCCTGACTTTC. This chain links TRBV4-1 with TRBJ2-6; unclear D gene. Germline-derived CDR1 and CDR2 are MGHRA and YSYEKL. Deletions cut 0 bases from V and 4 bases from J, with 16 bases between. This CDR3 is 18 amino acids long.

The CDR3 sequence is CASSHLGRANYGYTF. The CDR3 bases are TGTGCCAGCAGCCATCTCGGCAGGGCCAACTATGGCTACACCTTC. The chain joins TRBV3-1 to TRBJ1-2, with D possibly matching TRBD1 (5 bases). Looked up from germline, CDR1 is LGHDT and CDR2 is YNNKEL (reference sequence). V shed 3 bases and J shed 2 bases, with 13 bases lying between them. The CDR3 is made up of 15 amino acids.

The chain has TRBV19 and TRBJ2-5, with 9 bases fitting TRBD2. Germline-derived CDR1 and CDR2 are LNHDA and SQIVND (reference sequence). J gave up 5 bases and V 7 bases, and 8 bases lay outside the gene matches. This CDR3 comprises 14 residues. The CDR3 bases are TGTGCCAGTACCGACAGCGGGGGGCTGGAGACCCAGTACTTC. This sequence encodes CASTDSGGLETQYF.

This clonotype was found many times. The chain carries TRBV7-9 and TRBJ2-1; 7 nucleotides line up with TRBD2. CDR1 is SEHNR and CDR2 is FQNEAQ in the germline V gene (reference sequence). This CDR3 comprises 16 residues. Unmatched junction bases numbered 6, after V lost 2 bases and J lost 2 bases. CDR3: CASSLYTGLTYNEQFF. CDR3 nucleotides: TGTGCCAGCAGCTTATATACGGGACTAACCTACAATGAGCAGTTCTTC.

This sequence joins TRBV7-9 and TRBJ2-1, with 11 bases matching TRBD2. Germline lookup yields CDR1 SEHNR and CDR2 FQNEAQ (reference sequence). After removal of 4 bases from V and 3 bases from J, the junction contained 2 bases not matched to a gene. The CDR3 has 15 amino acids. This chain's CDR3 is CASSSGLADYNEQFF. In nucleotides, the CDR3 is TGTGCCAGCAGCTCGGGACTAGCGGACTACAATGAGCAGTTCTTC.

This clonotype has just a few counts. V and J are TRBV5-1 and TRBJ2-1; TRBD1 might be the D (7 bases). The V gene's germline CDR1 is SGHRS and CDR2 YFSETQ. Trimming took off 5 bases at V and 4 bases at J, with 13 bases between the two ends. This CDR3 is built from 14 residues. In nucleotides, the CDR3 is TGCGCCAGCAGGGGGGGACAGAGTTACAATGAGCAGTTCTTC. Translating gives CASRGGQSYNEQFF.

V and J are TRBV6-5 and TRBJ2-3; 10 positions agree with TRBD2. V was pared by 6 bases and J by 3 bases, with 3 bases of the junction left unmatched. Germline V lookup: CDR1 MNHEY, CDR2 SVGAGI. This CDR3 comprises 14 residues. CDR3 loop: CASRLAGSTDTQYF. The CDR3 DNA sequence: TGTGCCAGCAGACTAGCGGGGAGTACAGATACGCAGTATTTT.

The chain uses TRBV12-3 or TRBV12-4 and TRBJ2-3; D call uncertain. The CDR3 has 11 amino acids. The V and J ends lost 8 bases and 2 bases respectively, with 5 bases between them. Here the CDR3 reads CASGNTDTQYF. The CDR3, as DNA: TGTGCCAGCGGGAACACAGATACGCAGTATTTT.